This TCR beta chain was captured by sequencing in a study of neurological immune-mediated disorders. This clonotype occurred many times. This CDR3 spans 15 amino acids. V shed 0 bases and J shed 5 bases, with 11 bases lying between them. The germline CDR1 and CDR2 sequences are LNHNV and YYDKDF (reference sequence). TCRdb reprocessed the 5' RACE reads with MiXCR, giving one entry per CDR3 protein. This table has just under 60,000 distinct CDR3 sequences, roughly 3.3% appearing once. The sample was PBMCs. This sequence joins TRBV15 and TRBJ2-1, with D maybe TRBD2 (6 bases). This receptor was taken from a woman aged 25 to 45 with multiple sclerosis. CDR3 nucleotide sequence: TGTGCCACCAGCAGAGAGGAGGGAGGCGACAATGAGCAGTTCTTC. Its translation is CATSREEGGDNEQFF.